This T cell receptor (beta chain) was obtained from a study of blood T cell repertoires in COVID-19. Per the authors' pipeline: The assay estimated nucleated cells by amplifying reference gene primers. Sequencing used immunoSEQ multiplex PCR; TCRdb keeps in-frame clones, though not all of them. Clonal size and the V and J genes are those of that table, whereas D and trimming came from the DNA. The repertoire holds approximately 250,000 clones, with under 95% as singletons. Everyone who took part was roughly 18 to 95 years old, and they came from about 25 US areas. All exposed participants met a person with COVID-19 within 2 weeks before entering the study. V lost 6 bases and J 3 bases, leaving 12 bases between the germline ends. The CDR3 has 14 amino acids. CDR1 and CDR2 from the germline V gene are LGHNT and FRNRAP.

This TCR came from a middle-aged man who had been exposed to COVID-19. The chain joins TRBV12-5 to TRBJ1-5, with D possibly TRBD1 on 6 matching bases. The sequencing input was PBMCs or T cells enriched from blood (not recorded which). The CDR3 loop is CASGQQGDNQPQHF. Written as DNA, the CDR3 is TGTGCTAGTGGACAACAGGGAGACAATCAGCCCCAGCATTTT.